This entry lists 2 T cell receptor beta chains sequenced from one sample in a study of blood T cell repertoires in COVID-19. Assay: immunoSEQ multiplex PCR; the TCRdb copy retains only in-frame clones and omits some. The data contain under 200,000 clones, 90% of them singletons. Sequencing input: peripheral blood. These receptors were obtained from a man aged 50-60 years with acute or convalescent COVID-19.

This clone was recorded once. This chain connects TRBV13 to TRBJ2-7; D not resolved. Trimming took off 0 bases at V and 5 bases at J, with 5 bases between the two ends. This CDR3 has 12 amino acids. Looked up from germline, CDR1 is PRHDT and CDR2 is FYEKMQ (reference sequence). The CDR3 loop reads CASSLGAHEQYF. For the CDR3, the DNA is TGTGCCAGCAGCTTAGGGGCCCACGAGCAGTACTTC.

On this clone itself: Other DNA sequences in the same sample also yield this CDR3. The chain couples TRBV7-3 to TRBJ2-2; D possibly corresponds to TRBD2 (5 bases). The CDR3 extends over 14 amino acids. The V end lost 5 bases, the J end lost 1 base, and 8 bases lay between the germline ends. CDR1 is SGHTA, CDR2 FQGTGA, per germline. The CDR3 region is CASSRLLNTGELFF. In nucleotides, the CDR3 is TGTGCCAGCAGCAGACTATTGAACACCGGGGAGCTGTTTTTT.